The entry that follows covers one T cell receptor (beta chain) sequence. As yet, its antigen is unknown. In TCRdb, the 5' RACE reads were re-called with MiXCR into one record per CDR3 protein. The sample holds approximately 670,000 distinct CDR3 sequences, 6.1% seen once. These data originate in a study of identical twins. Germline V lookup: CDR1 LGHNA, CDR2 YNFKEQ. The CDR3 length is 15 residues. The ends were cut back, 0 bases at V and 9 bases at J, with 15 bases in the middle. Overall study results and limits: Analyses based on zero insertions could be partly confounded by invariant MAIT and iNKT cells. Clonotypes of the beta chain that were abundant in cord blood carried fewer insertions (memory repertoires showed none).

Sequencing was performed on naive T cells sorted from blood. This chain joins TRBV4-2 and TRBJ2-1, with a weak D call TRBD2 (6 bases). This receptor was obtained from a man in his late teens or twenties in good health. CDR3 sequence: CASSQERQGLGEQFF. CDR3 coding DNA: TGTGCCAGCAGCCAAGAGCGGCAGGGACTGGGTGAGCAGTTCTTC.